The 3 T cell receptor beta chains reported below all come from one sample, sequenced in a study of regulatory T cells in long-lasting Graves disease. Through Arm-PCR of CDR3 regions and iRepertoire HTBI primers, TCR beta libraries were built. Each CDR3 protein gets one entry after TCRdb re-called the multiplex PCR reads with MiXCR. This sample has about 220,000 distinct CDR3 sequences; about 16% occur once, and the top ten carry approximately 20%. Time point reported: newly diagnosed GD, antithyroid drugs for less than 3 months. PBMC-extracted RNA yielded the TCR library. The sample was peripheral blood mononuclear cells (PBMCs), taken at new diagnosis, from a patient treated with antithyroid drugs. The source of these receptors is a female donor with Graves disease.

The sample holds many counts of this clonotype. The V call is TRBV6-1, the J call TRBJ1-1, with TRBD1 matching over 7 bases. CDR1 MNHNS and CDR2 SASEGT come from the germline V gene. V lost 5 bases, J lost 4 bases, and 4 bases stayed unmatched. The CDR3 extends over 13 amino acids. Here the CDR3 reads CASSRQGRTEAFF. CDR3 sequence (DNA): TGTGCCAGCAGTCGACAGGGTCGCACTGAAGCTTTCTTT.

There are many counts of this clonotype. The V gene is TRBV5-5, the J gene TRBJ2-7; D is perhaps TRBD2 (6 bases). From germline, CDR1 is SGHKS and CDR2 YYEKEE (reference sequence). The CDR3 runs 15 residues. Deletions cut 0 bases from V and 6 bases from J, with 16 bases between. The CDR3 coding sequence is TGTGCCAGCAGCTTGGGGGGTGGGGGGTTTCTCGAGCAGTACTTC. It yields the protein CASSLGGGGFLEQYF.

In its sample, this clonotype was seen a few times. V and J are TRBV20-1 and TRBJ2-5; perhaps TRBD2 as D (5 bases). V dropped 0 bases and J dropped 6 bases, with 17 bases sitting between them. CDR3 length: 15 amino acids. Looked up from germline, CDR1 is DFQATT and CDR2 is SNEGSKA (reference sequence). The CDR3 here is CSARDPSHQGKTQYF. The CDR3 DNA reads as TGCAGTGCTAGAGATCCTAGCCATCAAGGAAAGACCCAGTACTTC.